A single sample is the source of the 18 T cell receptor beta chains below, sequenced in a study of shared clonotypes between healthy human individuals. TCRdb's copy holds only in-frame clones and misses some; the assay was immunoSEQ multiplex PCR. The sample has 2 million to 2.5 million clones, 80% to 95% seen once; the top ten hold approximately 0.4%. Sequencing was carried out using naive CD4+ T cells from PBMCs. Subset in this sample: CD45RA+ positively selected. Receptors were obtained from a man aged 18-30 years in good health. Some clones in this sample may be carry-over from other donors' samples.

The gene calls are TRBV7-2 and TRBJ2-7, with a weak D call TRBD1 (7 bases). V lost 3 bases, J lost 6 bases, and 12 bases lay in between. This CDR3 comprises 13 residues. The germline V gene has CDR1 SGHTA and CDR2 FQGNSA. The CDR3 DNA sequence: TGTGCCAGCAGCTTTGGAGGGGACAGCGAGCAGTACTTC. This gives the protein CASSFGGDSEQYF.

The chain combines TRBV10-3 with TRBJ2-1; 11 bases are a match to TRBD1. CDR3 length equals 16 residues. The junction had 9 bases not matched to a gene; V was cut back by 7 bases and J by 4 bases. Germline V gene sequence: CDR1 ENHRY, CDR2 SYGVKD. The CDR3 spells CAINRGGTGGYNEQFF. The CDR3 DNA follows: TGTGCCATCAATCGAGGGGGGACAGGGGGTTACAATGAGCAGTTCTTC.

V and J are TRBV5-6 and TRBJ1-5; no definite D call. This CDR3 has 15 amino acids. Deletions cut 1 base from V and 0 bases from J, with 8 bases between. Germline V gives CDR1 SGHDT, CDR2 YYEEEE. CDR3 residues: CASSLTAYSNQPQHF. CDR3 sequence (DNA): TGTGCCAGCAGCTTGACTGCCTATAGCAATCAGCCCCAGCATTTT. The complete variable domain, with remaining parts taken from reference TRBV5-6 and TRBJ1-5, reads DAGVTQSPTHLIKTRGQQVTLRCSPKSGHDTVSWYQQALGQGPQFIFQYYEEEERQRGNFPDRFSGHQFPNYSSELNVNALLLGDSALYLCASSLTAYSNQPQHFGDGTRLSIL.

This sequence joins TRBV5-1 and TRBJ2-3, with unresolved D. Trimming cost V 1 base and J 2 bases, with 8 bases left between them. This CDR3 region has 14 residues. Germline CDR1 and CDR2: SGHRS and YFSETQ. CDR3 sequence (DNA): TGCGCCAGCAGCTTGTTTCCGTCCACAGATACGCAGTATTTT. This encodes CASSLFPSTDTQYF.

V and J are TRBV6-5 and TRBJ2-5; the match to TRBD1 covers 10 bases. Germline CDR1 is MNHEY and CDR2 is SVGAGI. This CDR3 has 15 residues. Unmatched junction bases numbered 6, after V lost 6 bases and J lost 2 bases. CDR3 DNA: TGTGCCAGCAGACTAGGACAGGGGGATCAAGAGACCCAGTACTTC. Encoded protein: CASRLGQGDQETQYF.

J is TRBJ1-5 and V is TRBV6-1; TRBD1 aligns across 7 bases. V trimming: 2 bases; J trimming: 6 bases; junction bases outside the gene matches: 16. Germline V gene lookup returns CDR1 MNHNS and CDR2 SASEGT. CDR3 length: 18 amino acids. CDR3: CASSEIVTGLSLPQPQHF. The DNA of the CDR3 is TGTGCCAGCAGTGAAATAGTGACAGGGTTATCTCTCCCTCAGCCCCAGCATTTT.

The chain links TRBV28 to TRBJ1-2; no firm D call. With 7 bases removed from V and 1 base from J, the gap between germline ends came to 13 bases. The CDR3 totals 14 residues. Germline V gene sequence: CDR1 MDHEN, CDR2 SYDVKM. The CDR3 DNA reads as TGTGCCAGCAAAACTCCGGGGAATAACTATGGCTACACCTTC. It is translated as CASKTPGNNYGYTF.

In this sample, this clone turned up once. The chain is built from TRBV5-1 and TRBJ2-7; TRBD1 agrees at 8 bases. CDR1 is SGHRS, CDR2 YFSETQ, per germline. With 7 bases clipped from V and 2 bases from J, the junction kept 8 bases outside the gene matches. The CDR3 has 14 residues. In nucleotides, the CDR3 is TGCGCCAGCGGAGCCGGGACAGGAACCTACGAGCAGTACTTC. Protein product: CASGAGTGTYEQYF.

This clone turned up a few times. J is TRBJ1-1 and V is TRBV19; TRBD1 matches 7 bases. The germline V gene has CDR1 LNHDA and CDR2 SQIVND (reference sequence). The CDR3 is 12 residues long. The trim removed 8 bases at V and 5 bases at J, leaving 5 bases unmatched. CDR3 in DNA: TGTGCCAGTTACGGGGACAGAACTGAAGCTTTCTTT. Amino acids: CASYGDRTEAFF.

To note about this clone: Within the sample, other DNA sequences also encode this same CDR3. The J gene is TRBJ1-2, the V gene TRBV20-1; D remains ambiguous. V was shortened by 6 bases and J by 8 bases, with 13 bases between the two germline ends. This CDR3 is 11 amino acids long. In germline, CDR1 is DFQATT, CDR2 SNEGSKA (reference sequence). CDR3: CSARGLGGYTF. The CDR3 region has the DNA TGCAGTGCCCGAGGCCTCGGAGGCTACACCTTC.

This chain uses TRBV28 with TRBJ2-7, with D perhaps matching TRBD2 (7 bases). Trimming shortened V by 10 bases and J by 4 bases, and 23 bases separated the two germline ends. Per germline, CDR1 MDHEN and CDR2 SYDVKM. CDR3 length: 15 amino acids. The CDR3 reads CATGGGGSLRYEQYF. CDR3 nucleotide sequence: TGTGCCACCGGGGGCGGGGGCTCTCTGAGGTACGAGCAGTACTTC. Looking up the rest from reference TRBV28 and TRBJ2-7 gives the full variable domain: DVKVTQSSRYLVKRTGEKVFLECVQDMDHENMFWYRQDPGLGLRLIYFSYDVKMKEKGDIPEGYSVSREKKERFSLILESASTNQTSMYLCATGGGGSLRYEQYFGPGTRLTVT.

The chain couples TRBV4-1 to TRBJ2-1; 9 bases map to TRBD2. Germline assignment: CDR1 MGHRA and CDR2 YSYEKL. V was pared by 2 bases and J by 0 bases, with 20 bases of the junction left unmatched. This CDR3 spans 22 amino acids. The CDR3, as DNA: TGCGCCAGCAGCCAACACGCTATCCTCGGGCTAGCGGGGTCGAGCTCCTACAATGAGCAGTTCTTC. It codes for CASSQHAILGLAGSSSYNEQFF.

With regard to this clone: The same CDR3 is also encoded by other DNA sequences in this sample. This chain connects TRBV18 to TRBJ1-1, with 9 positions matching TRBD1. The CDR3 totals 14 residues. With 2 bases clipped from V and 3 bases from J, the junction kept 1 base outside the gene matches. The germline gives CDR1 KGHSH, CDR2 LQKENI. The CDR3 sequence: CASSPWDRDTEAFF. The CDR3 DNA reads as TGTGCCAGCTCACCATGGGACAGGGACACTGAAGCTTTCTTT.

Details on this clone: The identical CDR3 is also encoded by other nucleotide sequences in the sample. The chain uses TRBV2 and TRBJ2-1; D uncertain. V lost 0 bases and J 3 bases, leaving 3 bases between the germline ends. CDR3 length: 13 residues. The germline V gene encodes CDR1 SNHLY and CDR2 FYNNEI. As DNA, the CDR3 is TGTGCCAGCAGTGAAGCGCGCTACAATGAGCAGTTCTTC. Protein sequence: CASSEARYNEQFF. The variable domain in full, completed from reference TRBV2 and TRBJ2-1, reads EPEVTQTPSHQVTQMGQEVILRCVPISNHLYFYWYRQILGQKVEFLVSFYNNEISEKSEIFDDQFSVERPDGSNFTLKIRSTKLEDSAMYFCASSEARYNEQFFGPGTRLTVL.

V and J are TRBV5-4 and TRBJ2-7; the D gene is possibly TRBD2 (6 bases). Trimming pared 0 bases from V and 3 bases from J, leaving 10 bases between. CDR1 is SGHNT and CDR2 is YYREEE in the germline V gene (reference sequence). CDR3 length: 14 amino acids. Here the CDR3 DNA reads TGTGCCAGCAGCTTGGCGGAGGGACTCTACGAGCAGTACTTC. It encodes CASSLAEGLYEQYF.

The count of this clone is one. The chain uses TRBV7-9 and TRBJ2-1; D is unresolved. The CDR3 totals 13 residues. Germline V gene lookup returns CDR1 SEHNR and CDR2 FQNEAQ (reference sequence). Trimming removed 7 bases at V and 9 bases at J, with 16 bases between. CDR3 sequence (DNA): TGTGCCAGCACACTTATCGACTTCGGTGAGCAGTTCTTC. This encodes CASTLIDFGEQFF.

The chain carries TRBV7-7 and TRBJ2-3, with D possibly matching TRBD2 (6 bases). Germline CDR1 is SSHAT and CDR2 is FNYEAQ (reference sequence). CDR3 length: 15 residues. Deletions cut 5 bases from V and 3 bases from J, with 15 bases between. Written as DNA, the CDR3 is TGTGCCAGCAGCCCTTGGGGAGGCCAGACAGATACGCAGTATTTT. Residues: CASSPWGGQTDTQYF.

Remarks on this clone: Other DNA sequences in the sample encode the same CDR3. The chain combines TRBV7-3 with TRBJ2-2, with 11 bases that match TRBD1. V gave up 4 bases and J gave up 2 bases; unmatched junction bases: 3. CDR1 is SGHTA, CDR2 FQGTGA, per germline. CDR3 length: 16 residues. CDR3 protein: CASSSRTGGNTGELFF. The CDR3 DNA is TGTGCCAGCAGCTCCCGGACAGGGGGCAACACCGGGGAGCTGTTTTTT. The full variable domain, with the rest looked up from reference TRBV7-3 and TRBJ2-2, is GAGVSQTPSNKVTEKGKYVELRCDPISGHTALYWYRQSLGQGPEFLIYFQGTGAADDSGLPNDRFFAVRPEGSVSTLKIQRTERGDSAVYLCASSSRTGGNTGELFFGEGSRLTVL.